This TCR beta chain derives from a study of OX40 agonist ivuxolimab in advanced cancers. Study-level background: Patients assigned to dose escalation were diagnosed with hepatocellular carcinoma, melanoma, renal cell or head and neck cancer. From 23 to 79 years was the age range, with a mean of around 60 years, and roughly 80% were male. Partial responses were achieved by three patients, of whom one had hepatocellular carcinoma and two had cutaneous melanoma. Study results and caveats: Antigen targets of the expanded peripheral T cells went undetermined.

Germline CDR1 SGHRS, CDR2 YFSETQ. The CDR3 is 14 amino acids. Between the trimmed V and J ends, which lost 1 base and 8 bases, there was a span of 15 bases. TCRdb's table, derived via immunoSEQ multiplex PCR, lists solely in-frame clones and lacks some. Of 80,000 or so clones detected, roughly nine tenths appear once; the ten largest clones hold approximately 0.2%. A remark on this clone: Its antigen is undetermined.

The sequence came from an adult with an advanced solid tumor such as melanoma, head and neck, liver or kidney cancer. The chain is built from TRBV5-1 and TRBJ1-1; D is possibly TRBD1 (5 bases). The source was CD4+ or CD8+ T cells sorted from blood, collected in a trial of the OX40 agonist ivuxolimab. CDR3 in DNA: TGCGCCAGCAGCTTGACGGGACGACCCAAAGAAGCTTTCTTT. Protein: CASSLTGRPKEAFF.